This is a list of T cell receptor beta chains from one sample in a study of graft-versus-host responses after intestinal transplantation. These receptors lack a known antigen. Measured with immunoSEQ multiplex PCR; TCRdb has only the in-frame clones, and not every one. The sample records over 55,000 clones, around 82% being singletons. The sample was unstimulated CD4+ T cells sorted from spleen or lymph node cells, taken before transplant. Every receptor here comes from a human donor who was the organ donor for an intestinal transplant. CDR3s include the opening cysteine and the closing phenylalanine or tryptophan. The D gene is left open where the match is weak. Not every row has a clone size; where given, it reads once, few, many or a size class.

V gene: TRBV5-4
J gene: TRBJ1-3
D gene: -
clone size: -
CDR3 DNA: TGTGCCAGCAGCTTCAGATCCTCTGGAAACACCATATATTTT
CDR3 protein: CASSFRSSGNTIYF

V gene: TRBV18
J gene: TRBJ2-3
D gene: TRBD1
clone size: -
CDR3 DNA: TGTGCCAGCTCACCATCAGTTGGGACAGGGGTCGATACGCAGTATTTT
CDR3 protein: CASSPSVGTGVDTQYF

V gene: TRBV4-2
J gene: TRBJ2-1
D gene: TRBD2
clone size: -
CDR3 DNA: TGTGCCAGCAGCCCGCTAAACCATAAGACTAGCGGGGAAAAGTCCTACAATGAGCAGTTCTTC
CDR3 protein: CASSPLNHKTSGEKSYNEQFF

V gene: TRBV28
J gene: TRBJ1-4
D gene: TRBD1
clone size: -
CDR3 DNA: TGTGCCAGCAGCTCACAGGGGGCGGGAAAACTGTTTTTT
CDR3 protein: CASSSQGAGKLFF

V gene: TRBV27
J gene: TRBJ2-1
D gene: -
clone size: -
CDR3 DNA: TGTGCCAGCAGTTTATTAAATGAGCAGTTCTTC
CDR3 protein: CASSLLNEQFF

V gene: TRBV11-3
J gene: TRBJ1-1
D gene: TRBD1
clone size: -
CDR3 DNA: TGTGCCAGCAGCCGGACAGGGGTCACTGAAGCTTTCTTT
CDR3 protein: CASSRTGVTEAFF

V gene: TRBV18
J gene: TRBJ1-2
D gene: -
clone size: few
CDR3 DNA: TGTGCCAGCTCACCACTTGGGGGCAATGGCTACACCTTC
CDR3 protein: CASSPLGGNGYTF

V gene: TRBV6-1
J gene: TRBJ1-1
D gene: -
clone size: once
CDR3 DNA: TGTGCCAGCAGTGAAGGGGGGCGGTTCACTGAAGCTTTCTTT
CDR3 protein: CASSEGGRFTEAFF

V gene: TRBV5-1
J gene: TRBJ1-2
D gene: -
clone size: -
CDR3 DNA: TGCGCCAGCAGCTTGGCGGCCTCCAGCGCTGGCTACACCTTC
CDR3 protein: CASSLAASSAGYTF

V gene: TRBV5-6
J gene: TRBJ1-5
D gene: -
clone size: -
CDR3 DNA: TGTGCCAGCAGCTTTAGGGGCCGAAGCCCCCATCAGCCCCAGCATTTT
CDR3 protein: CASSFRGRSPHQPQHF

V gene: TRBV29-1
J gene: TRBJ1-1
D gene: TRBD1
clone size: -
CDR3 DNA: TGCAGCGCTTGGGGGACAGGGAAAACTGAAGCTTTCTTT
CDR3 protein: CSAWGTGKTEAFF

V gene: TRBV19
J gene: TRBJ1-5
D gene: TRBD1
clone size: few
CDR3 DNA: TGTGCCAGTAGCTCGACAGGGGGCAATCAGCCCCAGCATTTT
CDR3 protein: CASSSTGGNQPQHF

V gene: TRBV19
J gene: TRBJ1-2
D gene: TRBD1
clone size: -
CDR3 DNA: TGTGCCAGTAGTATTGCCCGGGACAGATATGGCTACACCTTC
CDR3 protein: CASSIARDRYGYTF

V gene: TRBV4-1
J gene: TRBJ2-5
D gene: TRBD2
clone size: -
CDR3 DNA: TGCGCCAGCAGCTCTCGACTAGCGGGGGGACAAGAGACCCAGTACTTC
CDR3 protein: CASSSRLAGGQETQYF

V gene: TRBV19
J gene: TRBJ1-1
D gene: TRBD1
clone size: -
CDR3 DNA: TGTGCCAGTAATTTACCGGGACAGGGAAGCACTGAAGCTTTCTTT
CDR3 protein: CASNLPGQGSTEAFF

V gene: TRBV30
J gene: TRBJ2-5
D gene: TRBD1
clone size: -
CDR3 DNA: TGTGCCTGGAGTGCGACAGGGTCAGAGACCCAGTACTTC
CDR3 protein: CAWSATGSETQYF

V gene: TRBV28
J gene: TRBJ1-5
D gene: TRBD1
clone size: once
CDR3 DNA: TGTGCCAGCAGTTCCTTGGGACAGGGGGTGGGACAGCCCCAGCATTTT
CDR3 protein: CASSSLGQGVGQPQHF

V gene: TRBV5-1
J gene: TRBJ2-2
D gene: -
clone size: -
CDR3 DNA: TGCGCCAGCTCCAGGGGAAACACCGGGGAGCTGTTTTTT
CDR3 protein: CASSRGNTGELFF

V gene: TRBV5-1
J gene: TRBJ2-1
D gene: TRBD1
clone size: -
CDR3 DNA: TGCGCCAGCAGCTTGGTGGGACAGGGACCCTACAATGAGCAGTTCTTC
CDR3 protein: CASSLVGQGPYNEQFF

V gene: TRBV18
J gene: TRBJ2-3
D gene: -
clone size: -
CDR3 DNA: TGTGCCAGCTCACCCCAGCGGACCAGCACAGATACGCAGTATTTT
CDR3 protein: CASSPQRTSTDTQYF

V gene: TRBV6-4
J gene: TRBJ1-3
D gene: -
clone size: -
CDR3 DNA: TGTGCCAGCAGTGCTGCCCTATTAGCGGTGAGTGGAAACACCATATATTTT
CDR3 protein: CASSAALLAVSGNTIYF

V gene: TRBV6-5
J gene: TRBJ1-4
D gene: TRBD1
clone size: -
CDR3 DNA: TGTGCCAGCAGACCGGACAGGGGGCTTAATGAAAAACTGTTTTTT
CDR3 protein: CASRPDRGLNEKLFF

V gene: TRBV7-7
J gene: TRBJ2-5
D gene: TRBD2
clone size: few
CDR3 DNA: TGTGCTAGCAGCCTCGGACTAGCAGCCGAGACCCAGTACTTC
CDR3 protein: CASSLGLAAETQYF

V gene: TRBV28
J gene: TRBJ1-6
D gene: -
clone size: -
CDR3 DNA: TGTGCCAGCAGCCCACAATTCACCCTCCACTTT
CDR3 protein: CASSPQFTLHF

V gene: TRBV15
J gene: TRBJ1-6
D gene: -
clone size: -
CDR3 DNA: TGTGCCACCAGCAGAATAATTCTAAATTCACCCCTCCACTTT
CDR3 protein: CATSRIILNSPLHF

V gene: TRBV7-2
J gene: TRBJ1-2
D gene: -
clone size: -
CDR3 DNA: TGTGCCAGCAGCTTAAACAGGGCTGGCTACACCTTC
CDR3 protein: CASSLNRAGYTF

V gene: TRBV27
J gene: TRBJ1-2
D gene: -
clone size: few
CDR3 DNA: TGTGCCAGCAGTTACAGGAAATTACCTAACTATGGCTACACCTTC
CDR3 protein: CASSYRKLPNYGYTF

V gene: TRBV14
J gene: TRBJ1-2
D gene: TRBD1
clone size: -
CDR3 DNA: TGTGCCAGCAGCCAAAGACTTGACAGGGGGAAGGGCTACACCTTC
CDR3 protein: CASSQRLDRGKGYTF

V gene: TRBV6-5
J gene: TRBJ1-1
D gene: TRBD1
clone size: -
CDR3 DNA: TGTGCCAGCAGTTACTCCGGAGGGGGCAGGACTGAAGCTTTCTTT
CDR3 protein: CASSYSGGGRTEAFF

V gene: TRBV5-1
J gene: TRBJ2-1
D gene: TRBD2
clone size: -
CDR3 DNA: TGCGCCAGCAGCGCCCTAGCGGGGGGGTACAATGAGCAGTTCTTC
CDR3 protein: CASSALAGGYNEQFF

V gene: TRBV5-1
J gene: TRBJ1-1
D gene: TRBD1
clone size: once
CDR3 DNA: TGCGCCAGCAGCTCAAGACAGGGGGCATGGACTGAAGCTTTCTTT
CDR3 protein: CASSSRQGAWTEAFF

V gene: TRBV11-1
J gene: TRBJ2-5
D gene: TRBD2
clone size: -
CDR3 DNA: TGTGCCAGCAGCTTAGCCGCGCCTTTTCGCGGGGGTTTCCAAGAGACCCAGTACTTC
CDR3 protein: CASSLAAPFRGGFQETQYF

V gene: TRBV5-1
J gene: TRBJ2-5
D gene: TRBD2
clone size: -
CDR3 DNA: TGCGCCAGCAGCTGGGGGGATCTAGCGGGGGAAAAAGAGACCCAGTACTTC
CDR3 protein: CASSWGDLAGEKETQYF

V gene: TRBV5-8
J gene: TRBJ2-5
D gene: TRBD2
clone size: -
CDR3 DNA: TGTGCCAGCAGCCTACTAGCGGGGGGGAAAGAGACCCAGTACTTC
CDR3 protein: CASSLLAGGKETQYF

V gene: TRBV5-6
J gene: TRBJ2-3
D gene: -
clone size: -
CDR3 DNA: TGTGCCAGCAGCTTGGCAGGGGGCACAGATACGCAGTATTTT
CDR3 protein: CASSLAGGTDTQYF